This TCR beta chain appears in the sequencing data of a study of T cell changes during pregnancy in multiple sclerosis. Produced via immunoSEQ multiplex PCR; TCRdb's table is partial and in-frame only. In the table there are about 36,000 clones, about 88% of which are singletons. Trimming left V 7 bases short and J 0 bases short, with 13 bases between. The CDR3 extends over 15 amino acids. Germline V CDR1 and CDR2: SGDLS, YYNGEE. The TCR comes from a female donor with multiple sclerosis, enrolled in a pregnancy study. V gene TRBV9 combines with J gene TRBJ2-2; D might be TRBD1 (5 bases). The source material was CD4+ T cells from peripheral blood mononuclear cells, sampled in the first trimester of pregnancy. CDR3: CASVQGGANTGELFF. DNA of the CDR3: TGTGCCAGCGTCCAGGGTGGGGCGAACACCGGGGAGCTGTTTTTT.